These 14 T cell receptor beta chains were all obtained from the same sample, sequenced in a study of blood T cell repertoires in COVID-19. Generated by immunoSEQ multiplex PCR, the TCRdb table keeps only in-frame clones and is missing some. The sample lists about 140,000 clones; 80% to 85% were seen once. The sample consisted of peripheral blood. The receptor set was obtained from a human donor in a cohort sampled during active COVID-19.

V is TRBV5-4 and J is TRBJ1-2; no clear D gene. The CDR3 consists of 15 residues. V was cut by 0 bases and J by 4 bases, with 13 bases left in between. From germline, CDR1 is SGHNT and CDR2 YYREEE (reference sequence). The CDR3 DNA is TGTGCCAGCAGCTTGGGCGAACTTGCCTTCTATGGCTACACCTTC. Protein product: CASSLGELAFYGYTF.

This clone has more than one count but fewer than ten. The V and J genes are TRBV2 and TRBJ1-2; 7 bases align to TRBD1. The CDR3 runs 14 residues. Germline-derived CDR1 and CDR2 are SNHLY and FYNNEI. The V segment lost 6 bases and the J segment 4 bases; nucleotides outside the gene matches: 8. CDR3 protein: CASSSEGTVYGYTF. The CDR3 bases are TGTGCCAGCAGCTCTGAAGGGACAGTCTATGGCTACACCTTC.

This chain joins TRBV29-1 and TRBJ2-7, with D perhaps matching TRBD1 (6 bases). Germline CDR1 reads SQVTM; CDR2 reads ANQGSEA. V lost 3 bases and J 4 bases, leaving 19 bases between the germline ends. This CDR3 is 15 amino acids long. CDR3 protein: CSVDQPNKGEYEQYF. The CDR3 nucleotides read TGCAGCGTTGATCAACCGAATAAGGGGGAATACGAGCAGTACTTC.

The CDR3 DNA reads TGTGCCACCAGCACAACGACAAAGAAGAACACTGAAGCTTTCTTT. Amino acid sequence: CATSTTTKKNTEAFF. The chain joins TRBV15 to TRBJ1-1; D not resolved. The CDR3 contains 15 residues. V was trimmed by 4 bases and J by 1 base, leaving 13 bases between them. Germline V gene sequence: CDR1 LNHNV, CDR2 YYDKDF (reference sequence).

The chain links TRBV6-6 to TRBJ2-7; 10 bases fit TRBD1. V gave up 4 bases and J gave up 4 bases; unmatched junction bases: 4. The CDR3 sequence is 14 residues long. In germline, CDR1 is MNHNY, CDR2 SVGAGI (reference sequence). CDR3 amino acids: CASSSSDRGYEQYF. CDR3 sequence (DNA): TGTGCCAGCAGTTCCTCGGACAGGGGGTACGAGCAGTACTTC.

The chain links TRBV19 to TRBJ2-7; D remains unclear. The V end lost 1 base, the J end lost 3 bases, and 7 bases lay between the germline ends. Germline values: CDR1 LNHDA, CDR2 SQIVND (reference sequence). This CDR3 is built from 13 residues. CDR3 nucleotides: TGTGCCAGTAGTATAGCACACCTCTACGAGCAGTACTTC. Translating it yields CASSIAHLYEQYF.

The chain joins TRBV3-1 (or the pseudogene TRBV3-2) to TRBJ1-1; tentatively, D is TRBD1 (5 bases). Germline CDR1 reads LGHDT; CDR2 reads YNNKEL (reference sequence). V was shortened by 0 bases and J by 11 bases, with 13 bases between the two germline ends. This CDR3 has 13 residues. CDR3 nucleotide sequence: TGTGCCAGCAGCCAAGATCCGGGGGTTAGGGCTTTCTTT. Translation gives CASSQDPGVRAFF.

Concerning this clone: The same CDR3 can be traced to other DNA sequences in this sample. The J gene is TRBJ1-4, the V gene TRBV25-1; 7 bases fit TRBD1. The length of the CDR3 is 13 residues. The germline V gene encodes CDR1 MGHDK and CDR2 SYGVNS. V trimming: 3 bases; J trimming: 10 bases; junction bases outside the gene matches: 5. In nucleotides, the CDR3 is TGTGCCAGCAGTGACCCGGGACAGCGAAAACTGTTTTTT. It is translated as CASSDPGQRKLFF.

The chain employs TRBV9 and TRBJ1-4, with a weak D call TRBD1 (6 bases). The V and J ends lost 0 bases and 8 bases respectively, with 14 bases between them. Germline loops: CDR1 SGDLS, CDR2 YYNGEE. The CDR3 sequence is 15 residues long. CDR3 region: CASSVAAGASEKLFF. The DNA of the CDR3 is TGTGCCAGCAGCGTAGCTGCAGGGGCATCCGAAAAACTGTTTTTT.

V is TRBV5-6 and J is TRBJ2-1, with D tentatively TRBD1 (5 bases). The CDR3 sequence is 14 residues long. Trimming stripped 3 bases from V and 5 bases from J, with 12 bases between. CDR1 and CDR2 from the germline V gene are SGHDT and YYEEEE. The DNA of the CDR3 is TGTGCCAGCAGCTGGAGCAGGGTCAACAATGAGCAGTTCTTC. As protein: CASSWSRVNNEQFF.

This clone occurred many times. V and J are TRBV7-8 and TRBJ2-7; 9 bases align to TRBD1. CDR1 SGHVS and CDR2 FQNEAQ come from the germline V gene. The CDR3 totals 15 residues. Unmatched junction bases numbered 9, after V lost 4 bases and J lost 5 bases. CDR3 coding DNA: TGTGCCAGCAGCTCCCCCAGGACAGGGGACCACGAGCAGTACTTC. The encoded protein is CASSSPRTGDHEQYF. Using reference TRBV7-8 and TRBJ2-7 for the parts outside the CDR3, the full variable domain is GAGVSQSPRYKVAKRGQDVALRCDPISGHVSLFWYQQALGQGPEFLTYFQNEAQLDKSGLPSDRFFAERPEGSVSTLKIQRTQQEDSAVYLCASSSPRTGDHEQYFGPGTRLTVT.

The V gene is TRBV9, the J gene TRBJ1-4, with D possibly being TRBD1 (6 bases). Germline loops: CDR1 SGDLS, CDR2 YYNGEE. This CDR3 contains 15 residues. Trimming removed 0 bases at V and 3 bases at J, with 9 bases between. The CDR3 loop reads CASSVGGGANEKLFF. As DNA, the CDR3 is TGTGCCAGCAGCGTAGGAGGGGGTGCTAATGAAAAACTGTTTTTT.

The rearrangement links TRBV6-1 to TRBJ2-7; possible D gene TRBD1, 5 bases. The V gene's germline CDR1 is MNHNS and CDR2 SASEGT. The CDR3 is 15 residues long. V was cut by 1 base and J by 2 bases, with 12 bases left in between. CDR3 nucleotide sequence: TGTGCCAGCAGTGAAGGAGTAGGGGCGACCTACGAGCAGTACTTC. It is translated as CASSEGVGATYEQYF.

The DNA for the CDR3 is TGTGCCAGCAGTCCCAGGTGGCGGGCCAACGTCCTGACTTTC. It codes for CASSPRWRANVLTF. The V and J genes are TRBV28 and TRBJ2-6; D gene uncertain. The CDR3 has 14 amino acids. The germline V gene encodes CDR1 MDHEN and CDR2 SYDVKM. V lost 5 bases and J lost 5, with 10 bases in between.